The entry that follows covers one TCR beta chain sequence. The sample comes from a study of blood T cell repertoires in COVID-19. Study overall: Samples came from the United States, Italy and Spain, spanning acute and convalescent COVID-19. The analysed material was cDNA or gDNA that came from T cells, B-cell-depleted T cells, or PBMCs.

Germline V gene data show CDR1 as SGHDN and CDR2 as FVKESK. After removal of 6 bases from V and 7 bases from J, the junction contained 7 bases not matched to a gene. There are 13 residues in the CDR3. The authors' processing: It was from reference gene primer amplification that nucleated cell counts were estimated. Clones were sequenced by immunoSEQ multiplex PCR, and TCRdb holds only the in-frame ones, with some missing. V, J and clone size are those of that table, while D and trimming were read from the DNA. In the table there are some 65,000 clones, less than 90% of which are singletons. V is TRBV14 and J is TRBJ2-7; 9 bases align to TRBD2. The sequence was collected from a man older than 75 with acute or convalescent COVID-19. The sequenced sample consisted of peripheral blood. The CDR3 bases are TGTGCCAGCAGGCGACTAGCGGCGGGTGAGCAGTACTTC. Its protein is CASRRLAAGEQYF.